Detailed here is one T cell receptor beta chain. The antigen is unknown. Other DNA sequences from this sample encode an identical CDR3 as well. The data stem from a study of shared clonotypes between healthy human individuals. Overall study context: Plates per donor: three CD4 naive, three CD4 memory, two CD8 naive, one CD8 memory. The study's findings and limits: Sharing of clonotypes among donors was expected to vary with sequencing depth.

Sequencing was performed with immunoSEQ multiplex PCR; in TCRdb, only in-frame clones are kept and a portion is missing. The sample yields roughly 2.1 million clones, approximately 94% seen once. Looked up from germline, CDR1 is LNHDA and CDR2 is SQIVND (reference sequence). The CDR3 contains 14 residues. V was pared by 3 bases and J by 2 bases, with 3 bases of the junction left unmatched. Naive CD8 cells were CD45RO-negative, positively selected for CCR7, excluding terminally differentiated effector memory CD45RA+ cells. The sequencing sample was made of naive CD8+ T cells from PBMCs. The receptor's source is a man younger than 30 in good health. Some clones in this sample may be carry-over from other donors' samples. The chain links TRBV19 to TRBJ2-7; 8 bases map to TRBD2. This chain's CDR3 is CASSIGGETYEQYF. CDR3 sequence (DNA): TGTGCCAGTAGTATCGGGGGGGAAACCTACGAGCAGTACTTC.